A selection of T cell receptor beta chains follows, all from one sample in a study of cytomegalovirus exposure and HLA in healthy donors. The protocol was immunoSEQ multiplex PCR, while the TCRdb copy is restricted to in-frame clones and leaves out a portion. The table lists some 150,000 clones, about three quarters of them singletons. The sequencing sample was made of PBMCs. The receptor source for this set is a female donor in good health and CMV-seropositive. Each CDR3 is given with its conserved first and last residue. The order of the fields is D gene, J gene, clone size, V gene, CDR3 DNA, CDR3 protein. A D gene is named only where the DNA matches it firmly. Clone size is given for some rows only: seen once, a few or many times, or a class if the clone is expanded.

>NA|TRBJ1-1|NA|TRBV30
TGTGCCTGGGCGACAGGAAACACTGAAGCTTTCTTT
CAWATGNTEAFF
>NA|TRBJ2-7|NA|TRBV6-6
TGTGCCAGCAGGGCACACTCTAGAAATCCCGAGCAGTACTTC
CASRAHSRNPEQYF
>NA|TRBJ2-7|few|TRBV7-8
TGTGCCAGCAGCTCTAAGTACTACGAGCAGTACTTC
CASSSKYYEQYF
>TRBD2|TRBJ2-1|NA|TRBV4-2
TGTGCCAGCAGAACAGCGGGGGGGTCCTACAATGAGCAGTTCTTC
CASRTAGGSYNEQFF
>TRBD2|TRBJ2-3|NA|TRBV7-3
TGTGCCAGCAGCTTATCGCAGCGGGAGGGCAGGACAGATACGCAGTATTTT
CASSLSQREGRTDTQYF
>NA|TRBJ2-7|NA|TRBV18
TGTGCCAGCTCACCATCCAGATCGGGAGTAAACGAGCAGTACTTC
CASSPSRSGVNEQYF
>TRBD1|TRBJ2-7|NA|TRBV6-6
TGTGCCAGCAGTTCTGAGGACAGGAGCTCCTACGAGCAGTACTTC
CASSSEDRSSYEQYF
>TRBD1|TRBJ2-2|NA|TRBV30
TGTGCCTGGAACAGGGGGCCTAACACCGGGGAGCTGTTTTTT
CAWNRGPNTGELFF
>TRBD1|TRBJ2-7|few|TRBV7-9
TGTGCCAGCAGCCTCACAGGGGACGAGCAGTACTTC
CASSLTGDEQYF
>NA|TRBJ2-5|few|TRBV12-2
TGTGCAAGTCGCTTAGTAACCAGACAGCAAGAGACCCAGTACTTC
CASRLVTRQQETQYF
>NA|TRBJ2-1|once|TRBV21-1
TGTGCCAGCAGCAAAAGGGAGACTAACCCCTCCTACAATGAGCAGTTCTTC
CASSKRETNPSYNEQFF
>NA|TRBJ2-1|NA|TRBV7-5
TGTGTCAGAAGCTCCGGGACAGGGGGAAATGAGCAGTTCTTC
CVRSSGTGGNEQFF
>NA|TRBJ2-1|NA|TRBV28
TGTGCCAGCAGTTTATCTCAGAACAATGAGCAGTTCTTC
CASSLSQNNEQFF
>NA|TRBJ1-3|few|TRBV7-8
TGTGCCAGCAGCTTAGGCGTTAACTCTGGAAACACCATATATTTT
CASSLGVNSGNTIYF
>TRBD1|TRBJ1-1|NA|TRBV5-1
TGCGCCAGCAGCGGATCCGGGACAGTGAACACTGAAGCTTTCTTT
CASSGSGTVNTEAFF
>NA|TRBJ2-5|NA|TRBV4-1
TGCGCCAGCAGCCATGTGGCGGGAGAGACCCAGTACTTC
CASSHVAGETQYF
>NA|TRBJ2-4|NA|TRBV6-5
TGTGCCAGCAGATCTGGGGGGGCCAAAAACATTCAGTACTTC
CASRSGGAKNIQYF
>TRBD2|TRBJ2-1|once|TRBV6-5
TGTGCCAGCAGTGGGACGGGGGGGACGGTCCCGTTCTTC
CASSGTGGTVPFF
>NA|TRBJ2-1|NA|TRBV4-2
TGTGCCAGCAGCCAACAAACATCGGACTCCGAGCAGTTCTTC
CASSQQTSDSEQFF
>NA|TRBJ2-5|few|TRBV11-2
TGTGCCAGCAGCTTTTCGAGCGTCGGCGTGCGGGAGACCCAGTACTTC
CASSFSSVGVRETQYF
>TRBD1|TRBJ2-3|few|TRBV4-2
TGTGCCAGCAGCCAAGAAGGGGGCCGGGGCACAGATACGCAGTATTTT
CASSQEGGRGTDTQYF